The TCR beta chain described here comes from a study of identical twins. Study findings and constraints: Abundant beta clonotypes from cord blood bore fewer insertions; memory repertoires lacked this pattern. Invariant MAIT and iNKT cells are populations that could partly confound zero-insertion analyses. Within beta out-of-frame sequences, the excess sharing observed between twins was weaker.

Template switching added a universal primer site, and cDNA bore unique molecular identifiers. TCRdb analysed the 5' RACE reads with MiXCR anew, one entry per CDR3 protein. The sample contains fewer than 250,000 distinct CDR3 sequences, 9.4% of which appear only once. Concerning this clonotype itself: Its antigen is currently unknown.

The sample consisted of memory (CD45RO+) T cells sorted from blood. The source of this sequence is a woman under 30 in good health.

In DNA form, the CDR3 reads TGTGCCAGTAGGCCTCCGACTAGCGGTTACAATGAGCAGTTCTTC. Translating it yields CASRPPTSGYNEQFF. The chain couples TRBV19 to TRBJ2-1; 9 bases match TRBD2. V lost 6 bases and J lost 4; bases outside the gene matches: 7. The germline gives CDR1 LNHDA, CDR2 SQIVND (reference sequence). The CDR3 runs to 15 residues.